The source of this T cell receptor (beta chain) is a study of shared clonotypes between healthy human individuals. Whole-study context: Each donor had three CD4 naive, three CD4 memory, two CD8 naive and one CD8 memory plate.

Naive CD8 cells lacked CD45RO and underwent positive selection for CCR7, leaving out terminally differentiated effector memory CD45RA+ cells. Remarks on this clone: This specimen includes other DNA sequences encoding the same CDR3.

The CDR3 sequence is 13 residues long. V dropped 3 bases and J dropped 2 bases, with 8 bases sitting between them. Germline CDR1 and CDR2: SGHVS and FQNEAQ. Original handling: ImmunoSEQ output held junction-only sequences without quality scores, so filtering differed. Sequencing used immunoSEQ multiplex PCR; TCRdb keeps in-frame clones, though not all of them. That table is the source of V, J and clone size, and D and trimming were worked out from the DNA. The repertoire holds some 2 million clones, with less than 95% as singletons. V and J are TRBV7-8 and TRBJ2-7; D uncertain. The clonotype was recovered from a man between 18 and 29 years old in good health. The sample taken for sequencing was naive CD8+ T cells sorted from blood. This CDR3 reads CASSLDRTYEQYF. The CDR3, as DNA: TGTGCCAGCAGCTTGGACCGGACCTACGAGCAGTACTTC.